This T cell receptor beta chain is drawn from a study of OX40 agonist ivuxolimab in advanced cancers. Study-wide results and caveats: CD8+ T cells were the subset that, on average, had more expanded clones than CD4+.

Assay used: immunoSEQ multiplex PCR; TCRdb lists only in-frame clones, some missing. The profile shows roughly 90,000 clones, approximately 85% of them singletons. Between the trimmed V and J ends, which lost 3 bases and 0 bases, there was a span of 8 bases. This CDR3 contains 15 residues. The germline CDR1 and CDR2 sequences are SGHTA and FQGNSA. A remark on this clone: Its specificity is not known.

The specimen was CD4+ or CD8+ T cells sorted from blood, collected in a trial of the OX40 agonist ivuxolimab. The V gene is TRBV7-2, the J gene TRBJ2-2; D unclear. This receptor was identified in an adult with an advanced solid tumor such as melanoma, head and neck, liver or kidney cancer. The CDR3 region has the DNA TGTGCCAGCAGCTTGTTCAGTTCGAACACCGGGGAGCTGTTTTTT. This gives the protein CASSLFSSNTGELFF.